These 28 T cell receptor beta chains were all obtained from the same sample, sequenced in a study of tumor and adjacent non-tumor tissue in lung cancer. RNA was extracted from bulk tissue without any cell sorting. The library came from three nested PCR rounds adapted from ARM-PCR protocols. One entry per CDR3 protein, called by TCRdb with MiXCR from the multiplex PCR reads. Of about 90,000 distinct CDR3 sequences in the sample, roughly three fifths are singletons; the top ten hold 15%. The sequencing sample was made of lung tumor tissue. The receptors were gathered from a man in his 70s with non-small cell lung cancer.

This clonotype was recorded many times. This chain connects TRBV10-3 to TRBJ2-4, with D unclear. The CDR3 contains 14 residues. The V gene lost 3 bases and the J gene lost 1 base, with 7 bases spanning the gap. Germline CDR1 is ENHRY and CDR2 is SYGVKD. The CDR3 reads CAISDLGAKNIQYF. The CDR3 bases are TGTGCCATCAGTGATCTAGGGGCCAAAAACATTCAGTACTTC.

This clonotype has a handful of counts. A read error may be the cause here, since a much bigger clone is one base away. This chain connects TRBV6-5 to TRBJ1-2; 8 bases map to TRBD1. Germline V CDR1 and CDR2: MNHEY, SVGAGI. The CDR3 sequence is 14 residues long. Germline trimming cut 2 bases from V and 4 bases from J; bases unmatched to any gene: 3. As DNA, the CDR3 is TGTGCCAGCAGTTACACAGGGGGGAGCTATGGCTACACCTTC. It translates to CASSYTGGSYGYTF.

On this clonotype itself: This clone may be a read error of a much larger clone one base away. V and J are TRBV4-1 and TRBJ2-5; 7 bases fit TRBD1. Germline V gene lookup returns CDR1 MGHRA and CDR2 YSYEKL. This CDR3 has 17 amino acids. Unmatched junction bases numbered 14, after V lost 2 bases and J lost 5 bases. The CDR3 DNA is TGCGCCAGCAGCCAAATAGGGGGCTACGGATATTCGGAGACCCAGTACTTC. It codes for CASSQIGGYGYSETQYF.

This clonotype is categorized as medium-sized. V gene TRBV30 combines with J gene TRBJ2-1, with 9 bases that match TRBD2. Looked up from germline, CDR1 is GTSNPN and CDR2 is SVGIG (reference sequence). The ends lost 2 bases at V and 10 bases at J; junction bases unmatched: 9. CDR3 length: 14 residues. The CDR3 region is CAWSTIAGVGEQFF. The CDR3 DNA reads TGTGCCTGGAGTACCATAGCGGGAGTCGGGGAGCAGTTCTTC.

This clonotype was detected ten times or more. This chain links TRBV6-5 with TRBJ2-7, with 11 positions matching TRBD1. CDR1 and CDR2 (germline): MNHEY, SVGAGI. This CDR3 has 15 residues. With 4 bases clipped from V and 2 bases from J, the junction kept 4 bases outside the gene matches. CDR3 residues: CASSSPGQGAYEQYF. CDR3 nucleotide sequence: TGTGCCAGCAGTTCACCGGGACAGGGGGCCTACGAGCAGTACTTC.

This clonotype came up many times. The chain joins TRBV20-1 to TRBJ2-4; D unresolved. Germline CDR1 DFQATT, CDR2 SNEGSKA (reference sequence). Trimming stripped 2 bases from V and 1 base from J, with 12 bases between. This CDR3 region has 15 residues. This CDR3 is CSARHTKGAKNIQYF. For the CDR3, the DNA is TGCAGTGCTAGACACACCAAAGGGGCCAAAAACATTCAGTACTTC.

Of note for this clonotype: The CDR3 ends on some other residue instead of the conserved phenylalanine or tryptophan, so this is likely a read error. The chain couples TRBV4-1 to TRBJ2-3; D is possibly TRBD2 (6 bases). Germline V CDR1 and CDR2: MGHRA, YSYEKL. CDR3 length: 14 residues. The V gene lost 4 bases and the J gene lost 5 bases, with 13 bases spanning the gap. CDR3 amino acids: CASSRGPAGDTQYL. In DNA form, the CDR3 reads TGCGCCAGCAGCCGAGGCCCAGCGGGAGATACGCAGTATCTT.

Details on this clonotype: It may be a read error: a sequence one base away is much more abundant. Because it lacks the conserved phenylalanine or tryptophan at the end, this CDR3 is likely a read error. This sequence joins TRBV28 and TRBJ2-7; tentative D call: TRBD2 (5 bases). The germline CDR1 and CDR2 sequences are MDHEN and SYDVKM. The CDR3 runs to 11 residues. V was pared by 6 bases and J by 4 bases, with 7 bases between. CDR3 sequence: CASRREYEQYI. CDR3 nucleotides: TGTGCCAGCAGGAGGGAGTACGAGCAGTACATC.

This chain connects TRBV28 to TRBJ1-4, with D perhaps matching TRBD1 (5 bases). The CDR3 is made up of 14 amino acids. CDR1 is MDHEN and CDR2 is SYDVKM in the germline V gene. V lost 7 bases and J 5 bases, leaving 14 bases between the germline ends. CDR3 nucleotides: TGTGCCAGCAACCCTCACAAGGGGAATGAAAAACTGTTTTTT. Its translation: CASNPHKGNEKLFF.

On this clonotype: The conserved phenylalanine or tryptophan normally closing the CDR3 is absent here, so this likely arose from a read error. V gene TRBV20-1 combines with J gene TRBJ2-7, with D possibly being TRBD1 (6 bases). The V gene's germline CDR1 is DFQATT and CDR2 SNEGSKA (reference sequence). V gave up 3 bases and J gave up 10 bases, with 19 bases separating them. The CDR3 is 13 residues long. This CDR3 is CSASNTGKTSQYL. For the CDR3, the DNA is TGCAGTGCTAGTAACACAGGGAAGACGAGCCAGTACTTA.

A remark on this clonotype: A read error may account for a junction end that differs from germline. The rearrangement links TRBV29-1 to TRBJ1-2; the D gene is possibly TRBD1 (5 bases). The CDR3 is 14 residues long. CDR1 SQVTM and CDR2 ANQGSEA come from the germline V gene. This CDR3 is CNVEFGAENYGYTF. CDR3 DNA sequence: TGCAACGTTGAATTCGGGGCAGAGAACTATGGCTACACCTTC.

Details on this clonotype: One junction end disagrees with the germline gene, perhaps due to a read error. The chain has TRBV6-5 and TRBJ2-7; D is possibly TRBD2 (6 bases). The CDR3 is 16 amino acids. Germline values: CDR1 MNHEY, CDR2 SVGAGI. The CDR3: CASSCGILTTSYEQYF. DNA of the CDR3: TGTGCCAGCAGTTGCGGGATCCTCACCACCTCCTATGAGCAGTACTTC.

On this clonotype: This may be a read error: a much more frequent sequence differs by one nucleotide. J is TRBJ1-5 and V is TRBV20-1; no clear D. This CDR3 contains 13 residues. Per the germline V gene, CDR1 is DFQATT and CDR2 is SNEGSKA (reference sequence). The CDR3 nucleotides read TGCAGTGCGGCTGACCCTAGCAATCAGCACCAGCATTTT. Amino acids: CSAADPSNQHQHF.

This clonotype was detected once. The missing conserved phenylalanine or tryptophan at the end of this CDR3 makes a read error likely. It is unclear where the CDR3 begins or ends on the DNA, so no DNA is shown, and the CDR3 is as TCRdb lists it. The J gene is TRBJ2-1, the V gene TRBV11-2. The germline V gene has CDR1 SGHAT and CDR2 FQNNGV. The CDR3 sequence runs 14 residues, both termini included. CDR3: CVSSVKDSYNEEFL.

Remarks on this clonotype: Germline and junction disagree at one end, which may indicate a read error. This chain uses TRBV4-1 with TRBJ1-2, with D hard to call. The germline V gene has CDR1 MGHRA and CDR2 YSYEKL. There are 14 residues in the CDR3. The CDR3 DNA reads TGCGCCAGCATCCAAGTCCGGGTTGACTATGGCTACACATTC. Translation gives CASIQVRVDYGYTF.

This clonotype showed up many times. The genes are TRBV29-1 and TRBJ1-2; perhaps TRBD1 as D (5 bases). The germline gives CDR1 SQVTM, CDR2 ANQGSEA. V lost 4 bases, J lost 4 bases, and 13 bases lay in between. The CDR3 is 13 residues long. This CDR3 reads CSVGRPGTYGYTF. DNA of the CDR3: TGCAGCGTTGGCCGCCCAGGGACCTATGGCTACACCTTC.

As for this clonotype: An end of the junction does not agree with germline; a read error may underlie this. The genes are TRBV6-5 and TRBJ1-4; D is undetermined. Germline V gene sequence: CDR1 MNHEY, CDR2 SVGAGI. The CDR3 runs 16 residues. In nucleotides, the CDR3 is TGTGCCAGAAGTGCCCTTAGGAGAGATGCTAATGGAAAACTGTTTTTT. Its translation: CARSALRRDANGKLFF.

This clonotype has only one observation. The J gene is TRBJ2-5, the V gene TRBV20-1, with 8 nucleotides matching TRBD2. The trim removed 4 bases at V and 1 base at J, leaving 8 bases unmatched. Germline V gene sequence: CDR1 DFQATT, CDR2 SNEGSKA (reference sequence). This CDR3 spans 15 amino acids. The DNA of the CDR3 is TGCAGTGCTAAGGGACTAGTATGTACCCAAGAGACCCAGTACTTC. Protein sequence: CSAKGLVCTQETQYF.

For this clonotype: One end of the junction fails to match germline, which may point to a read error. The CDR3 protein is CASSLGLAIHEQYF. The CDR3 DNA follows: TGTGCCAGCAGTCTCGGACTAGCCATCCACGAACAGTACTTC. This sequence joins TRBV6-5 and TRBJ2-7; 8 bases are a match to TRBD2. Per germline, CDR1 MNHEY and CDR2 SVGAGI. This CDR3 is built from 14 residues.

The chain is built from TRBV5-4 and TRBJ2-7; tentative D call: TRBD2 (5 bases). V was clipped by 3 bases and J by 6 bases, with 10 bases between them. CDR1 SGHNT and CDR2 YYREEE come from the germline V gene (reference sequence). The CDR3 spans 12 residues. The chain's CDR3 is CASSSGLGEQYF. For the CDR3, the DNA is TGTGCCAGCAGCTCGGGGTTGGGCGAGCAGTACTTC. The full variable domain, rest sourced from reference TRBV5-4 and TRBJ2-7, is ETGVTQSPTHLIKTRGQQVTLRCSSQSGHNTVSWYQQALGQGPQFIFQYYREEENGRGNFPPRFSGLQFPNYSSELNVNALELDDSALYLCASSSGLGEQYFGPGTRLTVT.

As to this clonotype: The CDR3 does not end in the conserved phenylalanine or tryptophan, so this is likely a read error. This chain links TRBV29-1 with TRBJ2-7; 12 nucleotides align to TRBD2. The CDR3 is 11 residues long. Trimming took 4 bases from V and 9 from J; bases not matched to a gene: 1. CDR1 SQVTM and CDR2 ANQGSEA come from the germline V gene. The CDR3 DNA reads TGCAGCGTTGGACTAGCGGGGGCGCAGTACCTC. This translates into CSVGLAGAQYL.

CDR3 DNA: TGTGCCACCCCATGGAACCCAAGAGATACGCAGTATTTT. Its protein is CATPWNPRDTQYF. The J gene is TRBJ2-3, the V gene TRBV2; D not certain. This CDR3 spans 13 amino acids. Trimming took off 10 bases at V and 5 bases at J, with 16 bases between the two ends. Germline loops: CDR1 SNHLY, CDR2 FYNNEI.

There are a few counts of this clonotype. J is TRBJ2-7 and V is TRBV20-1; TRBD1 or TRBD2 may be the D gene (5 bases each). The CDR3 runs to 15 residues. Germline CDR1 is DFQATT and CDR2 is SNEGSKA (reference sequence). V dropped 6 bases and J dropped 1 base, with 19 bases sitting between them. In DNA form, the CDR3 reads TGCAGTGCCGGGGCAGCCTCAGTGACATCCTACGAGCAGTACTTC. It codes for CSAGAASVTSYEQYF.

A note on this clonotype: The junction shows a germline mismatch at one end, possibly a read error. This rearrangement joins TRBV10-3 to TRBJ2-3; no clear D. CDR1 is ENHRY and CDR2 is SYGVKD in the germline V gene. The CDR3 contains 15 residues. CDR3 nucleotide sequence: TGTGCCATCAGTGAGAATGTCCCGTCCAGAGATACGCACTATTTT. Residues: CAISENVPSRDTHYF.

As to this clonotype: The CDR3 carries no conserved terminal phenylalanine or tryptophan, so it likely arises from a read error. Written as DNA, the CDR3 is TGTGCCAGCAGCTTAGACACGGGGATAACCGGGGAGCTGTTTTCT. Encoded protein: CASSLDTGITGELFS. The rearrangement links TRBV11-2 to TRBJ2-2, with D possibly matching TRBD2 (5 bases). CDR3 length equals 15 residues. The V and J ends lost 0 bases and 5 bases respectively, with 10 bases between them. Germline V gene data show CDR1 as SGHAT and CDR2 as FQNNGV.

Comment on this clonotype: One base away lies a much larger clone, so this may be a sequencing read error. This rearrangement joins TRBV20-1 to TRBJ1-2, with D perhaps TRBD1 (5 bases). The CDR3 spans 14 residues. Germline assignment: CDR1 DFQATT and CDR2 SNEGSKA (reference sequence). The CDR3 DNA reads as TGCGGTGCTAGAGATGTAAGGGGTAACTATGGCTACACCTTC. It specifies CGARDVRGNYGYTF.

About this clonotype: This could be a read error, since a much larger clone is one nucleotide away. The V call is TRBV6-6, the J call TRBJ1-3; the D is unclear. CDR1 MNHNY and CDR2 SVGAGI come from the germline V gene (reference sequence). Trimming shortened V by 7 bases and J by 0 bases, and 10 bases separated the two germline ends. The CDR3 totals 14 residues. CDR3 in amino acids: CASILDNSGNTIYF. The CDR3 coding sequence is TGTGCCAGCATCTTAGACAACTCTGGAAACACCATATATTTT.

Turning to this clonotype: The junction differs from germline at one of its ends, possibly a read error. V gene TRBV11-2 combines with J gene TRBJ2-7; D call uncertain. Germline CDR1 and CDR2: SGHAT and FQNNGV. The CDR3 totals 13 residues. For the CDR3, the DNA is TGTGCCAGCAGCTTAGATCCTGGGTACAAGCAGTACTTT. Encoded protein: CASSLDPGYKQYF.